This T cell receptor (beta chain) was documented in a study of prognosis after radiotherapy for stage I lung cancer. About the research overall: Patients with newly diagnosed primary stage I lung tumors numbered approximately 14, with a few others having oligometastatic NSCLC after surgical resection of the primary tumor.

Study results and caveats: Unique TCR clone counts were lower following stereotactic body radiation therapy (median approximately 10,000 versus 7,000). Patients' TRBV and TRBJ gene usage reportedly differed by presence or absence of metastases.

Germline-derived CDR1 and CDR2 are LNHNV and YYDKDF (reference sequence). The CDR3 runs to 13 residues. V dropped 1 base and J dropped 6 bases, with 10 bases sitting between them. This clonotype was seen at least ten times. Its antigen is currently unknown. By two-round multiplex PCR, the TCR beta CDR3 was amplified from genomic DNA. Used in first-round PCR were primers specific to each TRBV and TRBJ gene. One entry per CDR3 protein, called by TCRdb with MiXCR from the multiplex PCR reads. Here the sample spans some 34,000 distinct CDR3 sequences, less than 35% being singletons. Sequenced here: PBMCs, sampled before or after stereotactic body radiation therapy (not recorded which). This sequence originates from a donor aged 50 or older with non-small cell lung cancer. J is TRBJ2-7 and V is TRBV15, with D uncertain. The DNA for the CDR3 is TGTGCCACCAGCAGAGGTCGGGCGGCCGAGCAGTACTTC. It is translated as CATSRGRAAEQYF.